The TCR beta chain under discussion was sequenced for a study of cytomegalovirus exposure and HLA in healthy donors. The PCR employed 60 Vbeta primers together with 13 Jbeta primers. The repertoire was sequenced with immunoSEQ multiplex PCR; TCRdb's copy has only in-frame clones and lacks some. The sample yields roughly 200,000 clones, around 80% seen once. The sequence came from a woman in her twenties or thirties in good health and CMV-seropositive. The source material was PBMCs.

This chain's CDR3 is CASSLDSAGVSEQYF. CDR3 coding DNA: TGTGCCAGCAGCTTAGATTCTGCAGGGGTTTCCGAGCAGTACTTC. This sequence joins TRBV11-2 and TRBJ2-7; D is perhaps TRBD1 (6 bases). The CDR3 extends over 15 amino acids. CDR1 SGHAT and CDR2 FQNNGV come from the germline V gene. V lost 0 bases, J lost 6 bases, and 15 bases lay in between.